This TCR beta chain was recovered during a study of blood T cell repertoires in COVID-19. Study-wide context: Whether acute or convalescent, the COVID-19 samples came from the United States, Italy and Spain.

How the authors handled the data: The authors estimated nucleated cell counts from reference gene primer amplification. Assay used: immunoSEQ multiplex PCR; TCRdb lists only in-frame clones, some missing. That table furnishes V, J and clone size, whereas the DNA furnished D and trimming. The sample records more than 85,000 clones, approximately 82% being singletons. The V segment lost 8 bases and the J segment 8 bases; nucleotides outside the gene matches: 10. Germline values: CDR1 SQVTM, CDR2 ANQGSEA. This CDR3 contains 13 residues. The table lists this clone with a count of one. The sample consisted of peripheral blood. The chain is built from TRBV29-1 and TRBJ1-2; 11 bases align to TRBD1. The clonotype was recovered from a man between 65 and 79 years old with acute or convalescent COVID-19. The CDR3 loop is CSFRGTGGNGYTF. The CDR3 bases are TGCAGCTTTCGGGGGACAGGGGGGAACGGCTACACCTTC.